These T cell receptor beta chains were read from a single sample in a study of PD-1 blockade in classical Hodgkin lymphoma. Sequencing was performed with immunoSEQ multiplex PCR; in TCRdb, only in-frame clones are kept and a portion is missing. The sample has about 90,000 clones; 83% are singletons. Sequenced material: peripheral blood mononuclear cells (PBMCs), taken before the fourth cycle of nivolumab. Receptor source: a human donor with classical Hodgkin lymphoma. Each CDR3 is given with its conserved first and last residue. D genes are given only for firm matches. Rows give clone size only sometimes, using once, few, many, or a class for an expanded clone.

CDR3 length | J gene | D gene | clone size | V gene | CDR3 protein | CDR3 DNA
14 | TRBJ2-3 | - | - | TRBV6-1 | CASSEGLAEATQYF | TGTGCCAGCAGTGAAGGGCTAGCTGAAGCTACGCAGTATTTT
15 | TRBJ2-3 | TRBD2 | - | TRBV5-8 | CASSSSGSVTDTQYF | TGTGCCAGCAGCTCTAGCGGGAGCGTCACAGATACGCAGTATTTT
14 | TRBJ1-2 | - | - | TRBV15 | CATSGGGPAMGYTF | TGTGCCACCAGCGGAGGGGGACCCGCTATGGGCTACACCTTC
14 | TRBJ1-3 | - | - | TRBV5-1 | CASSLTVSGNTIYF | TGCGCCAGCAGCTTGACAGTCTCTGGAAACACCATATATTTT
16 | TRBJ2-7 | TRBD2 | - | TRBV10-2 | CASRSGTSRGRYEQYF | TGCGCCAGCAGATCCGGGACTAGCCGGGGGAGGTACGAGCAGTACTTC
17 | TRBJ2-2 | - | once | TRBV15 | CATSSPWELQNTGELFF | TGTGCCACCAGCAGCCCCTGGGAGCTCCAGAACACCGGGGAGCTGTTTTTT
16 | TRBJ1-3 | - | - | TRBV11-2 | CASSPLGSNTGNTIYF | TGTGCCAGCAGCCCACTCGGGAGCAACACGGGGAACACCATATATTTT
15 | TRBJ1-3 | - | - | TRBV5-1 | CASSLARQGGNTIYF | TGCGCCAGCAGCTTGGCCCGGCAGGGCGGGAACACCATATATTTT
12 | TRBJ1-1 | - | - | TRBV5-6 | CASSPGGTEAFF | TGTGCCAGCAGCCCCGGTGGGACTGAAGCTTTCTTT
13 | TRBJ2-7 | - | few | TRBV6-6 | CASSYSDSFEQYF | TGTGCCAGCAGTTACTCAGACTCCTTCGAGCAGTACTTC
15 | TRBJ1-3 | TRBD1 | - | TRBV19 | CASNMVGQGRNTIYF | TGTGCCAGTAACATGGTGGGACAGGGAAGAAACACCATATATTTT
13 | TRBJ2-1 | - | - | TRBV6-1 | CASAGQTLNEQFF | TGTGCCAGCGCGGGACAGACACTAAATGAGCAGTTCTTC
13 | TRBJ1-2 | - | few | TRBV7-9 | CASSLAGGKGYTF | TGTGCCAGCAGCTTAGCGGGGGGAAAGGGCTACACCTTC
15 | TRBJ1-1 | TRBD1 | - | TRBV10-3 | CAISESGQENTEAFF | TGTGCCATCAGTGAGTCGGGACAGGAGAACACTGAAGCTTTCTTT
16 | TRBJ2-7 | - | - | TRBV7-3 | CASSLTGGGDTYEQYF | TGTGCCAGCAGCTTAACGGGAGGGGGCGACACCTACGAGCAGTACTTC